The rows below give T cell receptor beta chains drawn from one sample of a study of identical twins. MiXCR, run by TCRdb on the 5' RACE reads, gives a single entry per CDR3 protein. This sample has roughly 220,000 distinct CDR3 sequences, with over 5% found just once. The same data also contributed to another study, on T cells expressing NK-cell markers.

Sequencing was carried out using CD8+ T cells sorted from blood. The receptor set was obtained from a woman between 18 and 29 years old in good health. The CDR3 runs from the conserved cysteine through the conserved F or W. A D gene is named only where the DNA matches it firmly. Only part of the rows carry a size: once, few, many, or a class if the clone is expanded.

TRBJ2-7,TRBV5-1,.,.,TGCGCCAGCAGCTTGGCCGACTCTTACTACGAGCAGTACTTC,CASSLADSYYEQYF
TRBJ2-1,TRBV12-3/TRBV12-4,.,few,TGTGCCAGCACTCCCGGTGGTGATGAGCAGTTCTTC,CASTPGGDEQFF
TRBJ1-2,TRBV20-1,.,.,TGCAGTGCTAGAGGTTCTCGTGGGGCCGCATATGGCTACACCTTC,CSARGSRGAAYGYTF
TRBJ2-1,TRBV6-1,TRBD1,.,TGTGCCAGCAGGGGGACAGGCTACAATGAGCAGTTCTTC,CASRGTGYNEQFF
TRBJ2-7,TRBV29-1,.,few,TGCAGCGTTGTGAGGGGCTCAGCCTACGAGCAGTACTTC,CSVVRGSAYEQYF
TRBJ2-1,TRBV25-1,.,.,TGTGCCAGCAGTAGAAGAGGAGGGGCGGCTGAGCAGTTCTTC,CASSRRGGAAEQFF
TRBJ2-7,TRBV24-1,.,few,TGTGCCACCAGTTCCGGGACTCGACCCTACGAGCAGTACTTC,CATSSGTRPYEQYF
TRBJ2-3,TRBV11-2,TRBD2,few,TGTGCCAGCAGCTTAGAAGGCGGGAGGGCCACAGATACGCAGTATTTT,CASSLEGGRATDTQYF
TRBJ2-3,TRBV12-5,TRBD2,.,TGTGCTAGTGCCGGGTGGGGACTAGCGGAAATCACAGATACGCAGTATTTT,CASAGWGLAEITDTQYF
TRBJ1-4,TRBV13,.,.,TGTGCCAGCACCGCGACCGGGACATCTGGGGAAAAACTGTTTTTT,CASTATGTSGEKLFF
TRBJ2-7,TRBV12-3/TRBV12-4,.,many,TGTGCCAGCAGTTTAATCCGCAGGGAAGACTACGAGCAGTACTTC,CASSLIRREDYEQYF
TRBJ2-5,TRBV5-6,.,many,TGTGCCAGCAGCTTGGAAGGGTACCAAGAGACCCAGTACTTC,CASSLEGYQETQYF
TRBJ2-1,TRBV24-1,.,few,TGTGCCACCAGCCGTGACAGCGCTGAGCAGTTCTTC,CATSRDSAEQFF
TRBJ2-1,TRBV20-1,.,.,TGCAGTGCTAGAGAAGGGAGAAATGAGCAGTTCTTC,CSAREGRNEQFF
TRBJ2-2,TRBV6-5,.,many,TGTGCCAGCAGTTACGTCGGGGGAAATACCGGGGAGCTGTTTTTT,CASSYVGGNTGELFF
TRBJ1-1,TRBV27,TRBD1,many,TGTGCCAGCAGTTTAGGGGACAGGGGAACTGAAGCTTTCTTT,CASSLGDRGTEAFF
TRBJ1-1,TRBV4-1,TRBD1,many,TGCGCCAGCAGCCCTGGGGACAGGAACACTGAAGCTTTCTTT,CASSPGDRNTEAFF
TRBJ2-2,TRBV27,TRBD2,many,TGTGCCAGCAGCGGACTAGCGACCGGGGAGCTGTTTTTT,CASSGLATGELFF
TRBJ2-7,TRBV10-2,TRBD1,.,TGCGCCAGCAGGCACAGACAGGGGTACGAGCAGTACTTC,CASRHRQGYEQYF
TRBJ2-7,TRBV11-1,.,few,TGTGCCAGCAGCCACCCTGACCAATACGAGCAGTACTTC,CASSHPDQYEQYF
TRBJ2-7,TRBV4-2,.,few,TGTGCCAGCAGCCAAGCGGTAGACGGCTACGAGCAGTACTTC,CASSQAVDGYEQYF
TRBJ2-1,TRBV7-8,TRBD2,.,TGTGCCAGCAGCTTTTTTAAAGCGGGAGGAAAGCAGAATGAGCAGTTCTTC,CASSFFKAGGKQNEQFF
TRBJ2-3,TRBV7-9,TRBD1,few,TGTGCCAGCAGTTACGACAGGGGCACAGATACGCAGTATTTT,CASSYDRGTDTQYF